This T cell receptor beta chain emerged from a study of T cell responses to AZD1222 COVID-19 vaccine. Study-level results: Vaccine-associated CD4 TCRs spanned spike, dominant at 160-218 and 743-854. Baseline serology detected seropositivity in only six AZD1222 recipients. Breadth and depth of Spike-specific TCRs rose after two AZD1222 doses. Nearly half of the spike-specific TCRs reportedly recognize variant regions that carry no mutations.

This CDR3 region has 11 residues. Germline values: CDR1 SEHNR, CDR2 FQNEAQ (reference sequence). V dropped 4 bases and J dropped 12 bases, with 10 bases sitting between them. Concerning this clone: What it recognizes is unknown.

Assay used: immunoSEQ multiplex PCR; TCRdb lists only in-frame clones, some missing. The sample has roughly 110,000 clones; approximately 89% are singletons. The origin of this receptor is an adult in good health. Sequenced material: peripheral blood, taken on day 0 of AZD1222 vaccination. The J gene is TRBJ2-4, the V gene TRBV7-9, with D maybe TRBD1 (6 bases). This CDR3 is CASSSGQTQYF. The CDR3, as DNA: TGTGCCAGCAGCTCGGGACAAACTCAGTACTTC.